The rows below give T cell receptor beta chains drawn from one sample of a study of blood T cell repertoires in COVID-19. The protocol was immunoSEQ multiplex PCR, while the TCRdb copy is restricted to in-frame clones and leaves out a portion. The sample lists 200,000 to 250,000 clones, approximately 80% occurring once. The sample taken for sequencing was peripheral blood. These receptors were taken from a woman in her forties or fifties with acute or convalescent COVID-19. Each CDR3 is given with its conserved first and last residue. The order of the fields is D gene, V gene, clone size, J gene, CDR3 protein, CDR3 DNA. The D gene is left open where the match is weak. Rows give clone size only sometimes, using once, few, many, or a class for an expanded clone.

D: TRBD1; V: TRBV30; size: -; J: TRBJ1-5; CDR3: CAWSVHRGNQPQHF; DNA: TGTGCCTGGAGTGTACACAGGGGAAATCAGCCCCAGCATTTT
D: TRBD1; V: TRBV30; size: -; J: TRBJ1-2; CDR3: CAWEGQGIIYGYTF; DNA: TGTGCCTGGGAGGGACAGGGGATAATCTATGGCTACACCTTC
D: -; V: TRBV25-1; size: once; J: TRBJ2-7; CDR3: CASNQGSLEQYF; DNA: TGTGCCAGCAATCAGGGGAGTCTCGAGCAGTACTTC
D: TRBD2; V: TRBV4-1; size: -; J: TRBJ2-5; CDR3: CASSPRMASGVAAQYF; DNA: TGCGCCAGCAGCCCCCGGATGGCTAGCGGGGTAGCAGCCCAGTACTTC
D: -; V: TRBV5-1; size: -; J: TRBJ2-7; CDR3: CASSLAATTYEQYF; DNA: TGCGCCAGCAGCTTAGCGGCCACGACCTACGAGCAGTACTTC
D: TRBD1; V: TRBV28; size: -; J: TRBJ2-1; CDR3: CASSFIGTGYNEQFF; DNA: TGTGCCAGCAGTTTTATTGGGACAGGTTACAATGAGCAGTTCTTC
D: TRBD1; V: TRBV28; size: -; J: TRBJ2-5; CDR3: CASRPAGTGGQETQYF; DNA: TGTGCCAGCAGGCCGGCCGGGACAGGGGGCCAAGAGACCCAGTACTTC
D: TRBD1; V: TRBV6-5; size: few; J: TRBJ2-2; CDR3: CASRKQGGTGELFF; DNA: TGTGCCAGCAGAAAACAGGGGGGCACCGGGGAGCTGTTTTTT
D: TRBD2; V: TRBV29-1; size: few; J: TRBJ2-2; CDR3: CSVGLAANTGELFF; DNA: TGCAGCGTCGGACTAGCGGCGAACACCGGGGAGCTGTTTTTT
D: -; V: TRBV7-9; size: -; J: TRBJ1-2; CDR3: CASTGGFGYTF; DNA: TGTGCCAGCACCGGCGGATTTGGCTACACCTTC
D: -; V: TRBV18; size: -; J: TRBJ2-7; CDR3: CASSPETGSYEQYF; DNA: TGTGCCAGCTCACCAGAGACAGGCTCCTACGAGCAGTACTTC
D: -; V: TRBV6-6; size: -; J: TRBJ2-7; CDR3: CASSARDEQYF; DNA: TGTGCCAGCAGTGCCAGGGACGAGCAGTACTTC
D: -; V: TRBV28; size: -; J: TRBJ2-5; CDR3: CASSSPPALILEETQYF; DNA: TGTGCCAGCAGTTCCCCACCCGCCTTGATATTGGAGGAGACCCAGTACTTC
D: -; V: TRBV5-5; size: -; J: TRBJ1-5; CDR3: CASSFGGNQPQHF; DNA: TGTGCCAGCAGCTTCGGGGGGAATCAGCCCCAGCATTTT